These 24 T cell receptor beta chains were all obtained from the same sample, sequenced in a study of T cell responses to AZD1222 COVID-19 vaccine. Assay: immunoSEQ multiplex PCR; the TCRdb copy retains only in-frame clones and omits some. Of roughly 140,000 clones listed, approximately 92% are singletons. The sample was peripheral blood, taken on day 0 of AZD1222 vaccination. The receptors were gathered from an adult in good health.

The rearrangement uses TRBV4-1 and TRBJ1-2; 7 bases match TRBD1. Per the germline V gene, CDR1 is MGHRA and CDR2 is YSYEKL. This CDR3 is built from 15 residues. After removal of 1 base from V and 2 bases from J, the junction contained 4 bases not matched to a gene. The CDR3 DNA reads as TGCGCCAGCAGCCAAGTAGGGGGCCGAAACTATGGCTACACCTTC. This gives the protein CASSQVGGRNYGYTF.

J is TRBJ2-7 and V is TRBV28; 10 nucleotides agree with TRBD2. The CDR3 has 14 residues. V lost 8 bases, J lost 3 bases, and 7 bases stayed unmatched. Germline V CDR1 and CDR2: MDHEN, SYDVKM. CDR3 nucleotide sequence: TGTGCCAGCTCCGGGACTAGCGCGAGCTACGAGCAGTACTTC. Protein sequence: CASSGTSASYEQYF.

The rearrangement joins TRBV9 to TRBJ1-1, with TRBD1 matching over 10 bases. J gave up 5 bases and V 4 bases, and 2 bases lay outside the gene matches. The CDR3 runs to 13 residues. Germline V gene data show CDR1 as SGDLS and CDR2 as YYNGEE. The CDR3 sequence is CASSLDRGTEAFF. In DNA, the CDR3 is TGTGCCAGCAGCTTGGACAGGGGGACTGAAGCTTTCTTT.

The chain carries TRBV6-5 and TRBJ1-2; D is unresolved. The V gene lost 5 bases and the J gene lost 4 bases, with 11 bases spanning the gap. Per germline, CDR1 MNHEY and CDR2 SVGAGI. CDR3 length equals 13 residues. For the CDR3, the DNA is TGTGCCAGCAGTACGGCGTCCGGCTATGGCTACACCTTC. As protein: CASSTASGYGYTF.

V is TRBV5-1 and J is TRBJ1-2; 7 nucleotides match TRBD1. The CDR3 extends over 14 amino acids. Trimming removed 3 bases from V and 2 bases from J; junction bases left unmatched: 4. Germline CDR1 and CDR2: SGHRS and YFSETQ. The CDR3 is CASSSGTENYGYTF. The CDR3 region has the DNA TGCGCCAGCAGCTCTGGGACAGAAAACTATGGCTACACCTTC.

The chain combines TRBV5-4 with TRBJ1-1; a possible D gene is TRBD1 (5 bases). V dropped 6 bases and J dropped 5 bases, with 17 bases sitting between them. CDR1 is SGHNT and CDR2 is YYREEE in the germline V gene (reference sequence). CDR3 length equals 14 residues. CDR3 amino acids: CASTADTLRTEAFF. DNA of the CDR3: TGTGCCAGCACCGCGGACACTTTGAGGACTGAAGCTTTCTTT.

The genes are TRBV4-1 and TRBJ1-1; D gene ambiguous. Germline V gives CDR1 MGHRA, CDR2 YSYEKL. The ends were cut back, 4 bases at V and 1 base at J, with 13 bases in the middle. The CDR3 has 15 residues. The CDR3 sequence is CASSRGNNENTEAFF. DNA of the CDR3: TGCGCCAGCAGCCGTGGGAACAACGAGAACACTGAAGCTTTCTTT.

The chain couples TRBV9 to TRBJ2-1; D is unresolved. CDR1 and CDR2 from the germline V gene are SGDLS and YYNGEE. V shed 0 bases and J shed 11 bases, with 9 bases lying between them. CDR3 length: 12 amino acids. DNA for the CDR3: TGTGCCAGCAGCGTAGACCAGGAGAAGCAGTTCTTC. It specifies CASSVDQEKQFF.

The V gene is TRBV7-3, the J gene TRBJ1-2; D is unclear. Germline V gene sequence: CDR1 SGHTA, CDR2 FQGTGA. Trimming left V 3 bases short and J 7 bases short, with 12 bases between. The CDR3 contains 13 residues. CDR3 sequence: CASSFGLGSGYTF. CDR3 bases: TGTGCCAGCAGCTTTGGTTTGGGCTCTGGCTACACCTTC.

This chain connects TRBV5-5 to TRBJ1-5; D uncertain. The germline V gene has CDR1 SGHKS and CDR2 YYEKEE (reference sequence). V was pared by 2 bases and J by 4 bases, with 13 bases between. The length of the CDR3 is 15 residues. The CDR3 DNA follows: TGTGCCAGCAGCTTTTTTGTAGAGCAGAATCAGCCCCAGCATTTT. This encodes CASSFFVEQNQPQHF.

V usage is TRBV9 and J usage is TRBJ1-2; tentative D call: TRBD1 (6 bases). The CDR3 contains 15 residues. Trimming removed 2 bases from V and 6 bases from J, with 17 bases in between. Germline CDR1 is SGDLS and CDR2 is YYNGEE. The CDR3 loop reads CASSVGPKGVDGYTF. The CDR3 DNA reads TGTGCCAGCAGCGTGGGACCGAAGGGGGTCGATGGCTACACCTTC. The full variable domain, its missing parts supplied by reference TRBV9 and TRBJ1-2, is DSGVTQTPKHLITATGQRVTLRCSPRSGDLSVYWYQQSLDQGLQFLIQYYNGEERAKGNILERFSAQQFPDLHSELNLSSLELGDSALYFCASSVGPKGVDGYTFGSGTRLTVV.

The V and J genes are TRBV24-1 and TRBJ2-3; possible D gene TRBD2, 5 bases. V lost 4 bases to trimming and J lost 4 bases, with 14 bases between them. This CDR3 contains 15 residues. Germline V gene lookup returns CDR1 KGHDR and CDR2 SFDVKD. CDR3: CATSDELGGPDTQYF. CDR3 DNA: TGTGCCACCAGTGACGAACTAGGAGGCCCAGATACGCAGTATTTT.

The V and J genes are TRBV5-1 and TRBJ2-1; no definite D call. Trimming shortened V by 4 bases and J by 2 bases, and 13 bases separated the two germline ends. The CDR3 extends over 15 amino acids. Germline CDR1 is SGHRS and CDR2 is YFSETQ. DNA of the CDR3: TGCGCCAGCAGCCTTGACGGCCATACCTACAATGAGCAGTTCTTC. It specifies CASSLDGHTYNEQFF.

The V gene is TRBV27, the J gene TRBJ2-5; 8 nucleotides line up with TRBD1. CDR3 size: 15 residues. Germline-derived CDR1 and CDR2 are MNHEY and SMNVEV (reference sequence). Losses at the gene ends were 2 bases for V and 0 bases for J; bases not matched to a gene: 2. The CDR3 spells CASSLGTGHQETQYF. The CDR3 region has the DNA TGTGCCAGCAGTTTAGGGACAGGCCACCAAGAGACCCAGTACTTC.

V gene TRBV15 combines with J gene TRBJ1-4; D is uncertain. The CDR3 is 17 residues long. V lost 0 bases, J lost 0 bases, and 11 bases lay in between. Germline V gene data show CDR1 as LNHNV and CDR2 as YYDKDF (reference sequence). The chain's CDR3 is CATSREGPIATNEKLFF. The CDR3 coding sequence is TGTGCCACCAGCAGAGAGGGCCCGATTGCAACTAATGAAAAACTGTTTTTT.

The rearrangement uses TRBV10-3 and TRBJ2-3, with 8 nucleotides matching TRBD2. J lost 1 base, V lost 4 bases, and 4 bases had no gene match. The germline CDR1 and CDR2 sequences are ENHRY and SYGVKD. The CDR3 sequence is 15 residues long. The CDR3 nucleotides read TGTGCCATCAGTGGCCAACTAGCGGGCACAGATACGCAGTATTTT. Translated: CAISGQLAGTDTQYF.

This chain uses TRBV6-6 with TRBJ1-2; possible D gene TRBD1, 6 bases. This CDR3 spans 17 amino acids. Trimming cost V 5 bases and J 2 bases, with 21 bases left between them. In germline, CDR1 is MNHNY, CDR2 SVGAGI (reference sequence). The CDR3 spells CASSLYRRLQGNYGYTF. CDR3 DNA: TGTGCCAGCAGTCTTTATCGGAGATTACAGGGAAACTATGGCTACACCTTC.

The chain recombines TRBV7-9 with TRBJ2-1; 12 bases are a match to TRBD2. This CDR3 comprises 15 residues. V was clipped by 5 bases and J by 8 bases; unmatched bases: 7. Germline V gene lookup returns CDR1 SEHNR and CDR2 FQNEAQ (reference sequence). The CDR3 loop is CASSVLAGGLYEQFF. DNA of the CDR3: TGTGCCAGCAGCGTACTAGCGGGAGGTCTCTATGAGCAGTTCTTC. The variable domain in full, with the rest retrieved from reference TRBV7-9 and TRBJ2-1, is DTGVSQNPRHKITKRGQNVTFRCDPISEHNRLYWYRQTLGQGPEFLTYFQNEAQLEKSRLLSDRFSAERPKGSFSTLEIQRTEQGDSAMYLCASSVLAGGLYEQFFGPGTRLTVL.

The CDR3 loop reads CASSLLAGGTGELFF. In DNA form, the CDR3 reads TGTGCCAGCAGCCTACTAGCGGGGGGAACCGGGGAGCTGTTTTTT. The rearrangement joins TRBV25-1 to TRBJ2-2, with TRBD2 identical over 12 bases. This CDR3 has 15 amino acids. Per germline, CDR1 MGHDK and CDR2 SYGVNS. After removal of 6 bases from V and 5 bases from J, the junction contained 4 bases not matched to a gene.

The J gene is TRBJ2-2, the V gene TRBV24-1; 9 positions match TRBD2. Germline V gives CDR1 KGHDR, CDR2 SFDVKD. This CDR3 is built from 14 residues. With 7 bases clipped from V and 6 bases from J, the junction kept 5 bases outside the gene matches. In DNA form, the CDR3 reads TGTGCCACCAGGAGTAGCGGGAGCGCCGGGGAGCTGTTTTTT. It is translated as CATRSSGSAGELFF.

The genes are TRBV7-9 and TRBJ2-7; D is unclear. V was shortened by 2 bases and J by 5 bases, with 13 bases between the two germline ends. CDR3 size: 14 residues. CDR1 is SEHNR and CDR2 is FQNEAQ in the germline V gene (reference sequence). DNA for the CDR3: TGTGCCAGCAGCTTATATAGGGTGTTGGACGAGCAGTACTTC. Its protein is CASSLYRVLDEQYF.

V usage is TRBV5-1 and J usage is TRBJ2-1; TRBD2 aligns across 9 bases. Germline V gene lookup returns CDR1 SGHRS and CDR2 YFSETQ. The CDR3 runs 15 residues. J was trimmed by 4 bases and V by 4 bases; bases with no gene match: 6. The CDR3 loop reads CASSPTSGTYNEQFF. CDR3 coding DNA: TGCGCCAGCAGCCCGACTAGCGGTACTTACAATGAGCAGTTCTTC. Complete variable domain (other parts from reference TRBV5-1 and TRBJ2-1): KAGVTQTPRYLIKTRGQQVTLSCSPISGHRSVSWYQQTPGQGLQFLFEYFSETQRNKGNFPGRFSGRQFSNSRSEMNVSTLELGDSALYLCASSPTSGTYNEQFFGPGTRLTVL.

This clone was counted only a few times. The chain is built from TRBV3-1 (or the pseudogene TRBV3-2) and TRBJ2-5, with TRBD2 as a possible D gene (6 bases). Germline CDR1 and CDR2: LGHDT and YNNKEL (reference sequence). The CDR3 totals 14 residues. Trimming cost V 5 bases and J 5 bases, with 15 bases left between them. The CDR3 loop is CASSLRGAGETQYF. Here the CDR3 DNA reads TGTGCCAGCAGCTTGCGTGGGGCGGGGGAGACCCAGTACTTC.

The V gene is TRBV9, the J gene TRBJ2-1; D possibly corresponds to TRBD2 (6 bases). This CDR3 region has 13 residues. Trimming took 1 base from V and 9 from J, leaving 11 bases between them. Germline lookup yields CDR1 SGDLS and CDR2 YYNGEE. CDR3 region: CASSVYGGGEQFF. DNA for the CDR3: TGTGCCAGCAGCGTATATGGGGGAGGTGAGCAGTTCTTC.